This T cell receptor (beta chain) was identified during a study of T-cell memory formation after mild COVID-19. Study-wide results and caveats: Day 15 to 85 contracting clones showed balanced CD4/CD8; later expanders leaned CD4+. Detection of some responders pre-infection suggested pre-existing cross-reactive memory T cells participated. Specificity for SARS-CoV-2 was not confirmed among the second-wave clones peaking on day 37.

With constant-segment primers, 5'RACE yielded cDNA libraries of TCR alpha and TCR beta that carried sample barcodes and UMIs. TCRdb independently ran MiXCR on the 5' RACE reads; one entry per CDR3 protein. The repertoire consists of some 210,000 distinct CDR3 sequences, with about 11% occurring once and the leading ten covering approximately 3%. In its sample, this clonotype was seen a few times. Its antigen is undetermined. V was pared by 3 bases and J by 6 bases, with 15 bases between. Looked up from germline, CDR1 is DFQATT and CDR2 is SNEGSKA (reference sequence). The CDR3 length is 13 residues. The specimen was PBMCs or a T cell subset sorted from them (not recorded which). V usage is TRBV20-1 and J usage is TRBJ2-7; D possibly matches TRBD1 or TRBD2 (5 bases each). The TCR sequence derives from a man younger than 35 who had mild COVID-19 (a few samples of this study predate the infection). Cell type and time point are not known. This chain's CDR3 is CSASVPGLFEQYV. CDR3 DNA: TGCAGTGCTAGCGTCCCGGGGCTCTTCGAGCAGTACGTC.